This T cell receptor (beta chain) comes out of a study of T cells in Graves' hyperthyroidism and ophthalmopathy (dated by TCRdb to between 2019 and 2020). At the level of the whole study: Peripheral blood samples were taken at initial diagnosis, before any treatment was given. According to the paper, TCR Vbeta CDR3 sequencing was carried out on 120 to 150 peripheral blood samples, which came from under 50 ophthalmopathy, under 80 hyperthyroidism and roughly 17 progressor patients. In addition, the study compared T-cell repertoires in thyroid tissue and in blood from six Graves' hyperthyroidism patients. Following sampling, methimazole starting at 30 mg daily was given to hyperthyroidism patients, and high-dose intravenous methylprednisolone was given to ophthalmopathy patients. An independent validation cohort of around 19 hyperthyroidism patients and about 16 patients who later progressed to ophthalmopathy tested prospective prediction of ophthalmopathy. TCR V-J signatures able to tell the groups apart were searched for in a discovery cohort of some 100 patients, of whom more than 40 had Graves' ophthalmopathy and around 57 had stable Graves' hyperthyroidism. The approximately 97 discovery patients were randomly divided into training and test sets at a 7:3 ratio.

Ophthalmopathy patients had moderately to severely active disease, Clinical Activity Score of at least 3, NOSPECS grade of at least 4, and duration under 3 months. Patients with uncontrolled infections, other autoimmune diseases, pregnancy or lactation were excluded. Clinical symptoms, serum thyroxine and TRAb, thyroid ultrasound, and orbital computed tomography formed the basis for the diagnoses. PBMCs were separated from approximately 9.9 ml of fresh peripheral blood using Ficoll-Paque density gradient centrifugation. Trizol reagent was used to extract total RNA, and RNA quality was then checked on an Agilent 2100 Bioanalyzer. In regard to this clonotype: The clone's antigen remains unknown. Base quality data are lacking; no much larger clone is found one base away.

The V end loses 5 bases and the J end loses 0 bases, and a stretch of 10 bases separates them. Measured from the cysteine to the phenylalanine, the CDR3 is 15 residues long. Just the 45-base CDR3 DNA is kept, in frame starting at base 1. The TCR beta CDR3 regions were amplified from RNA transcripts. The TCR CDR3 was subjected to a first round of RT-PCR using the HTBI primer set and the Qiagen OneStep RT-PCR kit. A second multiplex PCR round built the libraries, followed by size selection and purification. The libraries were sequenced on an Illumina HiSeq2000 using paired-end 100 bp reads. The source study handled its data this way. Raw data were processed with SOAPnuke, discarding reads with adapters, uncalled bases, mean Phred below 15, or no exact constant-primer or identifier match. High-quality paired reads were merged with COPE v1.2.5, and unique nucleotide sequences were defined as clonotypes. MiTCR v1.1 was used to align clonotypes to the IMGT TRBV, TRBD and TRBJ reference segments. Analysis was restricted to V-J combinations with a frequency above 0.0001, which covered 99% to 99.2% of repertoires. The TCS score was defined as the ratio of F50 (clonal expansion) to E x V (chaos), calculated using BLOSUM62-based TCRdist between CDR3 peptides within each V-J. Welch's t-statistics and random forest reduced several hundred V-J features to 13, which were used in a naive Bayes classifier (R e1071). TCRdb took the public reads, trimmed them with fastp at Q25, ran MiXCR for clone calling and kept in-frame beta chains. Rows are unified per CDR3 protein, each entry keeping the most common DNA and genes. It is TCRdb's table, rather than the study itself, that gives the V and J calls and clone size. The sample table lists a few hundred thousand distinct CDR3 sequences, roughly 18% of them with a count of one. Approximately 35% of the sample lies in the top ten.

General findings and caveats noted by the study authors: No statistical method was used to set the sample size in advance, and investigators knew the group allocation. A model built on a 13 V-J signature distinguished ophthalmopathy from stable hyperthyroidism, reaching around 88% sensitivity and under 84% specificity in cross-validation and 80%/75% in testing. In validation, the model predicted progression to ophthalmopathy with 60% to 71% sensitivity and around 72% specificity, a median of around 6.6 months before onset. Blood samples also contained most of the expanded thyroid clonotypes (frequency above 0.001), which suggests that blood repertoires may reflect thyroid immune responses.

The sequence was obtained from a middle-aged man with Graves' ophthalmopathy. The rearranged segments are TRBV12-3 or TRBV12-4 and TRBJ1-4; the D gene is not confidently resolved. The sequencing sample was made of blood. CDR3 protein: CASSPDQSTNEKLFF. The sequenced DNA is TGTGCCAGCAGTCCGGACCAATCAACTAATGAAAAACTGTTTTTT.